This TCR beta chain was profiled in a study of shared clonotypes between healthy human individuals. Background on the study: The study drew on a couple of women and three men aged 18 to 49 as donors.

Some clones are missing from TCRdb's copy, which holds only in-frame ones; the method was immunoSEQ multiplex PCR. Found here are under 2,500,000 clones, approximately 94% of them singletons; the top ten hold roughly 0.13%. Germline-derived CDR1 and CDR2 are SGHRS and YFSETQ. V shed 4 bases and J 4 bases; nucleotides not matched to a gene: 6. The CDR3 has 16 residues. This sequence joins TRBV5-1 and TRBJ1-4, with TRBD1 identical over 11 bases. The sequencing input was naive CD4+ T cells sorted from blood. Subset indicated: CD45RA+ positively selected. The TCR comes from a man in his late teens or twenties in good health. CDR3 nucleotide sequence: TGCGCCAGCAGCACCGGGACAGGGGGAATTAATGAAAAACTGTTTTTT. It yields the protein CASSTGTGGINEKLFF. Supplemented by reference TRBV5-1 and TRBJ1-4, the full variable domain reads KAGVTQTPRYLIKTRGQQVTLSCSPISGHRSVSWYQQTPGQGLQFLFEYFSETQRNKGNFPGRFSGRQFSNSRSEMNVSTLELGDSALYLCASSTGTGGINEKLFFGSGTQLSVL.